These 16 T cell receptor beta chains came from one sample sequenced in a study of blood T cell repertoires in COVID-19. TCRdb keeps only in-frame clones here, not all; method: immunoSEQ multiplex PCR. The table lists 50,000 to 65,000 clones, 70% to 90% of them singletons. The sequenced sample consisted of peripheral blood. The receptors derive from a man in his sixties with acute or convalescent COVID-19.

CDR3 sequence: CASTESSYEQYF. CDR3 DNA: TGTGCCAGCACTGAGAGTTCCTACGAGCAGTACTTC. This rearrangement joins TRBV2 to TRBJ2-7, with unresolved D. This CDR3 comprises 12 residues. CDR1 and CDR2 (germline): SNHLY, FYNNEI. V lost 7 bases and J 1 base, leaving 8 bases between the germline ends.

The rearrangement joins TRBV18 to TRBJ2-7, with 9 bases aligning to TRBD1. The CDR3 is 15 amino acids. Per germline, CDR1 KGHSH and CDR2 LQKENI. With 5 bases clipped from V and 3 bases from J, the junction kept 8 bases outside the gene matches. The CDR3 region has the DNA TGTGCCAGCTCAGCGACGGGACAGGGAGGCTACGAGCAGTACTTC. The encoded protein is CASSATGQGGYEQYF.

The genes are TRBV2 and TRBJ2-1; 7 nucleotides align to TRBD2. Unmatched junction bases numbered 6, after V lost 4 bases and J lost 6 bases. CDR3 size: 14 residues. Germline loops: CDR1 SNHLY, CDR2 FYNNEI. CDR3 DNA sequence: TGTGCCAGCAGTGGGGGACTACCCGGCAATGAGCAGTTCTTC. Translation gives CASSGGLPGNEQFF.

The chain has TRBV3-1 (or the pseudogene TRBV3-2) and TRBJ2-7; 7 nucleotides agree with TRBD2. The germline V gene has CDR1 LGHDT and CDR2 YNNKEL (reference sequence). V gave up 8 bases and J gave up 6 bases; unmatched junction bases: 4. CDR3 size: 11 residues. The CDR3 nucleotides are TGTGCCAGCGGCGGCGGGGGCGAGCAGTACTTC. This translates into CASGGGGEQYF.

The rearrangement links TRBV2 to TRBJ1-2, with 7 bases fitting TRBD1. Germline values: CDR1 SNHLY, CDR2 FYNNEI. This CDR3 contains 15 residues. J gave up 3 bases and V 7 bases, and 11 bases lay outside the gene matches. The CDR3 spells CASNVQGRYDYGYTF. The CDR3 region has the DNA TGTGCCAGCAACGTACAGGGGCGATATGACTATGGCTACACCTTC.

The chain recombines TRBV9 with TRBJ2-3; TRBD2 is a possible D gene (5 bases). V lost 0 bases, J lost 6 bases, and 14 bases lay in between. The CDR3 has 15 residues. In germline, CDR1 is SGDLS, CDR2 YYNGEE. The CDR3 region is CASSVALLGVDTQYF. The CDR3 nucleotides are TGTGCCAGCAGCGTAGCTCTTTTGGGAGTGGATACGCAGTATTTT.

With regard to this clone: Relative to the germline gene, one junction end is altered; a read error may explain this. This chain links TRBV6-1 with TRBJ2-7; D is unclear. The CDR3 runs to 13 residues. Germline V gene lookup returns CDR1 MNHNS and CDR2 SASEGT. The CDR3 protein is CASREGPRYEQYF. The CDR3 bases are TGTGCCAGCAGGGAAGGGCCCCGCTACGAGCAGTACTTC.

This chain connects TRBV7-6 to TRBJ2-1; 7 nucleotides line up with TRBD2. Per the germline V gene, CDR1 is SGHVS and CDR2 is FNYEAQ. CDR3 length: 15 residues. V gave up 5 bases and J gave up 7 bases; unmatched junction bases: 11. The CDR3: CASSTGTTLRNEQFF. The CDR3 DNA reads TGTGCCAGCAGCACCGGGACTACCTTGCGGAATGAGCAGTTCTTC.

The J gene is TRBJ2-5, the V gene TRBV28, with 8 nucleotides matching TRBD1. Germline assignment: CDR1 MDHEN and CDR2 SYDVKM. This CDR3 region has 15 residues. The ends lost 5 bases at V and 1 base at J; junction bases unmatched: 6. The CDR3 loop reads CASSLLGQGQETQYF. The CDR3 DNA is TGTGCCAGCAGTCTTCTAGGACAGGGCCAAGAGACCCAGTACTTC.

The chain is built from TRBV18 and TRBJ2-7; no definite D call. The ends were cut back, 6 bases at V and 3 bases at J, with 9 bases in the middle. Per the germline V gene, CDR1 is KGHSH and CDR2 is LQKENI. The CDR3 runs to 12 residues. In DNA form, the CDR3 reads TGTGCCAGCTCCACCACAGACTACGAGCAGTACTTC. Amino acids: CASSTTDYEQYF.

The chain employs TRBV6-5 and TRBJ2-7; a weak D match, TRBD2 (6 bases). The V end was cut by 2 bases, the J end by 2 bases, with 7 bases between. The germline V gene encodes CDR1 MNHEY and CDR2 SVGAGI. The CDR3 is 13 amino acids. The CDR3 loop reads CASSYGRTYEQYF. CDR3 nucleotides: TGTGCCAGCAGTTACGGGAGGACCTACGAGCAGTACTTC.

The chain recombines TRBV28 with TRBJ2-2, with 10 bases lining up with TRBD2. The CDR3 has 16 residues. Germline V gene sequence: CDR1 MDHEN, CDR2 SYDVKM. J lost 4 bases, V lost 5 bases, and 7 bases had no gene match. CDR3 in DNA: TGTGCCAGCAGTCAATTAGCGGGAGGACCCACCGGGGAGCTGTTTTTT. The encoded protein is CASSQLAGGPTGELFF.

The chain uses TRBV3-1 (or the pseudogene TRBV3-2) and TRBJ1-1; D gene ambiguous. Between the trimmed V and J ends, which lost 5 bases and 1 base, there was a span of 11 bases. This CDR3 is built from 14 residues. Germline V lookup: CDR1 LGHDT, CDR2 YNNKEL (reference sequence). The CDR3 DNA follows: TGTGCCAGCAGCGAGGGTCGGAGGAACACTGAAGCTTTCTTT. Protein sequence: CASSEGRRNTEAFF.

V usage is TRBV7-2 and J usage is TRBJ2-7; tentative D call: TRBD2 (6 bases). This CDR3 is 15 amino acids long. Looked up from germline, CDR1 is SGHTA and CDR2 is FQGNSA. Trimming took 4 bases from V and 2 from J, leaving 15 bases between them. CDR3 sequence (DNA): TGTGCCAGCAGCTCCCAACTGGGGGGTACCTACGAGCAGTACTTC. Translated, it gives CASSSQLGGTYEQYF.

This chain connects TRBV28 to TRBJ2-1, with TRBD1 matching 12 bases. Losses at the gene ends were 4 bases for V and 9 bases for J; bases not matched to a gene: 10. This CDR3 has 16 amino acids. Germline V gene lookup returns CDR1 MDHEN and CDR2 SYDVKM. The CDR3 sequence is CASSSTGTGGYGEQFF. DNA for the CDR3: TGTGCCAGCAGTTCCACCGGGACAGGGGGCTATGGTGAGCAGTTCTTC.

The chain recombines TRBV10-1 with TRBJ1-1; maybe TRBD1 (6 bases). Trimming removed 5 bases at V and 0 bases at J, with 13 bases between. Germline lookup yields CDR1 WNHNN and CDR2 SYGVQD (reference sequence). The CDR3 runs to 15 residues. The CDR3 here is CASSLTGTMNTEAFF. CDR3 coding DNA: TGCGCCAGCAGTCTTACCGGGACAATGAACACTGAAGCTTTCTTT.